This T cell receptor beta chain was documented in a study of blood T cell repertoires in COVID-19. At the level of the study: Material from acute and convalescent COVID-19 was sourced from the United States, Italy and Spain.

Data came from immunoSEQ multiplex PCR; TCRdb stores just in-frame clones and leaves some out. The sample includes some 150,000 clones, around 87% of them seen just once. Germline loops: CDR1 MNHEY, CDR2 SVGAGI. This CDR3 region has 13 residues. V shed 2 bases and J shed 7 bases, with 11 bases lying between them. This receptor was identified in a woman aged 55-70 years with active COVID-19. The chain joins TRBV6-5 to TRBJ1-1; D is unclear. Sequences were obtained from peripheral blood. For the CDR3, the DNA is TGTGCCAGCAGTTACACCCGGGGTGGTGAAGCTTTCTTT. Its protein product is CASSYTRGGEAFF.